A selection of T cell receptor beta chains follows, all from one sample in a study of STAT5B mutations in CD4+ large granular lymphocyte leukemia. TCRdb's copy holds only in-frame clones and misses some; the assay was immunoSEQ multiplex PCR. The table records tens of thousands of clones, roughly 79% of them present only once. Specimen: CD4+ T cells from blood buffy coats. These receptors all come from a human donor in good health. Each CDR3 is given with its conserved first and last residue. The D gene is left open where the match is weak. A row's size may be missing; if present it is once, few, many or a size class.

TRBD2	.	TRBJ2-1	TRBV4-2	TGTGCCAGCAGCCCAAGGCCTAGCGGTGACAATGAGCAGTTCTTC	CASSPRPSGDNEQFF
TRBD1	.	TRBJ1-1	TRBV19	TGTGCCAGTAGTATTCAGGGGGCGAGTAACACTGAAGCTTTCTTT	CASSIQGASNTEAFF
TRBD2	.	TRBJ2-1	TRBV5-6	TGTGCCAGTTGCCCGAATGCGGGAGGGCCTCGTTGTAATGAGCAGTTCTTC	CASCPNAGGPRCNEQFF
.	once	TRBJ1-2	TRBV4-1	TGCGCCAGCAGCCAAGGCTTGAGTGGCTACACCTTC	CASSQGLSGYTF
TRBD2	.	TRBJ2-1	TRBV19	TGTGCCAGTACTGGGACTAGCGGGAGTAGTGAGCAGTTCTTC	CASTGTSGSSEQFF
.	.	TRBJ2-1	TRBV19	TGTGCCAGTAGTCCCGGACCCAGCTCCTACAATGAGCAGTTCTTC	CASSPGPSSYNEQFF
.	few	TRBJ1-2	TRBV19	TGTGCCAGTAGTATCCAGGGCGATTATGGCTACACCTTC	CASSIQGDYGYTF
.	.	TRBJ2-7	TRBV6-6	TGTGCCAGCAGTTACCCGGCGGGTTCGGTCGAGCAGTACTTC	CASSYPAGSVEQYF
TRBD1	.	TRBJ1-2	TRBV5-1	TGCGCCAGCAGCTTGGATTACAGGGGTGGCTATGGCTACACCTTC	CASSLDYRGGYGYTF
.	.	TRBJ2-1	TRBV25-1	TGTGCCAGCAGTGATAGCAATGAGCAGTTCTTC	CASSDSNEQFF
.	.	TRBJ2-3	TRBV28	TGTGCCAGCAGTACTCTAAGCGGACCCCATTATAATACGCAGTATTTT	CASSTLSGPHYNTQYF
.	few	TRBJ2-2	TRBV9	TGTGCCAGCAGCGTAGGAATCCGAGCGCTCACCGGGGAGCTGTTTTTT	CASSVGIRALTGELFF
.	.	TRBJ1-2	TRBV7-2	TGTGCCAGCAGCTTTAGTATGCGGGGTCTCTATGGCTACACCTTC	CASSFSMRGLYGYTF
TRBD1	.	TRBJ2-5	TRBV6-6	TGTGCCAGCGGGTCGACAGGGGGCATAGGGGAGACCCAGTACTTC	CASGSTGGIGETQYF
TRBD2	.	TRBJ2-1	TRBV4-2	TGTGCCAGCAGCCAGGGGGTACTAGCGGGAGGTAGTTCCTACAATGAGCAGTTCTTC	CASSQGVLAGGSSYNEQFF
TRBD2	.	TRBJ2-1	TRBV7-2	TGTGCCAGCAGAGGAGCGGGAGAGCAGTTCTTC	CASRGAGEQFF
.	.	TRBJ2-3	TRBV19	TGTGCCAGTAGTATGTTTCAGGGCTACACAGATACGCAGTATTTT	CASSMFQGYTDTQYF
.	.	TRBJ1-3	TRBV6-5	TGTGCCAGCAGGACATCGCCGGAGTCCGCCATATATTTT	CASRTSPESAIYF
.	.	TRBJ2-7	TRBV4-1	TGCGCCAGCAGCAATATGGACAGTCGACGGCAGTACTTC	CASSNMDSRRQYF
TRBD2	.	TRBJ2-6	TRBV5-1	TGCGCCAGCAGCCTAGCGGCGGGGTTCTCTGGGGCCAACGTCCTGACTTTC	CASSLAAGFSGANVLTF
.	once	TRBJ2-6	TRBV28	TGTGCCAGCAGTTTTACCGCCGATCCTGGGGCCAACGTCCTGACTTTC	CASSFTADPGANVLTF
.	.	TRBJ2-3	TRBV2	TGTGCCAGCAGTTTGGGGGATACGCAGTATTTT	CASSLGDTQYF
TRBD2	.	TRBJ2-5	TRBV27	TGTGCCAGCAGTGAATGGACGGGAGGGCCAGAGACCCAGTACTTC	CASSEWTGGPETQYF
TRBD2	.	TRBJ2-7	TRBV5-1	TGCGCCAGCAGCCCTAGCGGGGGAGCCTACGAGCAGTACTTC	CASSPSGGAYEQYF
TRBD1	.	TRBJ2-1	TRBV27	TGTGCCAGCAGTCCGGGCGAGGGGGCGAGGGAGCAGTTCTTC	CASSPGEGAREQFF
TRBD2	.	TRBJ2-1	TRBV18	TGTGCCAGCTCACCACAGCGGGAGCTCAACAATGAGCAGTTCTTC	CASSPQRELNNEQFF
TRBD1	few	TRBJ1-5	TRBV6-1	TGTGCCAGCAGTGCCAGGAGGACAGGGGTAAGCAATCAGCCCCAGCATTTT	CASSARRTGVSNQPQHF
.	.	TRBJ2-7	TRBV6-1	TGTGCCAGCAGTGACACCCTGGGGGGAGGTATCTACGAGCAGTACTTC	CASSDTLGGGIYEQYF
.	.	TRBJ2-5	TRBV7-8	TGTGCCAGCAGCCCTCCTAGACAAGAGACCCAGTACTTC	CASSPPRQETQYF
.	.	TRBJ1-1	TRBV9	TGTGCCAGCAGCGTAGTTCGGGAAGCAGAAGCTTTCTTT	CASSVVREAEAFF
TRBD1	.	TRBJ1-4	TRBV6-5	TGTGCCAGCAGTTACTCAAACAGGGGCCATGAAAAACTGTTTTTT	CASSYSNRGHEKLFF
TRBD2	.	TRBJ2-1	TRBV9	TGTGCCAGCAGTCGTAGTCAGGGAGGGTATAATGAGCAGTTCTTC	CASSRSQGGYNEQFF
.	.	TRBJ1-2	TRBV7-9	TGTGCCGCAGTTCTGGGCAGGATGGAGGACTATGGCTACACCTTC	CAAVLGRMEDYGYTF
TRBD1	once	TRBJ2-7	TRBV19	TGTGCCAGTAGTGAACCGGGACAGGGCTACGAGCAGTACTTC	CASSEPGQGYEQYF
.	.	TRBJ2-7	TRBV7-8	TGTGCCAGCACCCTACTCCCGGCAGACGAGCAGTACTTC	CASTLLPADEQYF
TRBD1	.	TRBJ2-1	TRBV7-9	TGTGCCAGCAGCTTAGCGTCTAGGTCAACCGGGACAGCGCAGTTCTTC	CASSLASRSTGTAQFF
.	.	TRBJ2-1	TRBV21-1	TGTGCCAGCAGCAAAGACAAGGGGTACTACAATGAGCAGTTCTTC	CASSKDKGYYNEQFF
.	.	TRBJ2-7	TRBV6-1	TGTGCCAGCGATCGGCCTACCCCCTACGAGCAGTACTTC	CASDRPTPYEQYF
TRBD2	.	TRBJ2-4	TRBV4-1	TGCGCCAGCAGCCAAGTTAGGGAGGGAACCATTCAGTACTTC	CASSQVREGTIQYF
.	.	TRBJ2-3	TRBV23-1	TGCGCCAGCAGTCAATCTGGGGAAGATACGCAGTATTTT	CASSQSGEDTQYF
.	.	TRBJ2-3	TRBV18	TGTGCCAGCTCACCATACCTATCCCGCACAGATACGCAGTATTTT	CASSPYLSRTDTQYF
.	once	TRBJ1-5	TRBV5-8	TGTGCCAGCAGCTTCGTAGTCCGTGCAGGGCTTGGGAATCAGCCCCAGCATTTT	CASSFVVRAGLGNQPQHF
TRBD1	.	TRBJ2-5	TRBV4-2	TGTGCCAGCAGCCAAGAGGGAGACAGGGGTGGGGAGACCCAGTACTTC	CASSQEGDRGGETQYF
.	.	TRBJ2-5	TRBV19	TGTGCCAGTAGTATAGGAAGCATTTACCAAGAGACCCAGTACTTC	CASSIGSIYQETQYF
.	.	TRBJ2-5	TRBV7-9	TGTGCCAGCAGCTTAGAAGTTCAGGAGACCCAGTACTTC	CASSLEVQETQYF
TRBD2	.	TRBJ2-2	TRBV10-3	TGTGCCATCAGTGAGGCGATACTGCTTAGCGGGAGTAACACCGGGGAGCTGTTTTTT	CAISEAILLSGSNTGELFF
.	.	TRBJ2-1	TRBV7-2	TGTGCCAGCAGCCCGGGACTCCTGTCCGGTGAGCAGTTCTTC	CASSPGLLSGEQFF
.	.	TRBJ2-1	TRBV28	TGTGCCAGCAGTTTTGCAGGGAGCTCCTACAATGAGCAGTTCTTC	CASSFAGSSYNEQFF
.	.	TRBJ1-6	TRBV30	TGTGCCTGGAGGGCCGACCCTCGGGGAAATTCACCCCTCCACTTT	CAWRADPRGNSPLHF